The following is a T cell receptor (beta chain) sequence with its context. The antigen remains unidentified. This sample was taken from a study of T cells in Graves' hyperthyroidism and ophthalmopathy. Notes on the study in general: Among thyroid clonotypes expanded above 0.001, most also appeared in blood.

What was amplified from RNA transcripts were TCR beta CDR3 regions. The HTBI primer set was used in a first-round RT-PCR of the TCR CDR3. TCRdb analysed the multiplex PCR reads with MiXCR anew, one entry per CDR3 protein. The sample has 500,000 to 750,000 distinct CDR3 sequences; 12% to 15% are singletons. Sequencing was performed on blood. The TCR originated in a woman under 30 with Graves' ophthalmopathy.

The DNA for the CDR3 is TGTGCCAGCAGTTCGGGGAGTTGGCGGGACAATGAGCAGTTCTTC. It translates to CASSSGSWRDNEQFF. The chain is built from TRBV27 and TRBJ2-1; D is possibly TRBD2 (5 bases). Germline assignment: CDR1 MNHEY and CDR2 SMNVEV (reference sequence). This CDR3 is 15 amino acids long. The V and J ends lost 4 bases and 5 bases respectively, with 15 bases between them.